One sample yielded the 4 T cell receptor beta chains listed below, sequenced in a study of regulatory T cells in long-lasting Graves disease. Relying on iRepertoire HTBI primers and Arm-PCR of CDR3 regions, the team built TCR beta libraries. MiXCR, applied by TCRdb to the multiplex PCR reads, yields one record per CDR3 protein. This sample carries 600,000 to 650,000 distinct CDR3 sequences, under 20% of them seen once, and the ten largest clones take 18%. Indicated time point: newly diagnosed GD, antithyroid drugs for less than 3 months. RNA isolated from PBMCs was used to make the TCR library. This sample also belongs to another study, concerning T cells in Graves' hyperthyroidism and ophthalmopathy.

Sequencing was performed on peripheral blood mononuclear cells (PBMCs), taken at new diagnosis, from a patient treated with antithyroid drugs. The receptors stem from a woman aged 30 to 39 with Graves disease.

This rearrangement joins TRBV24-1 to TRBJ1-2; D perhaps matches TRBD1 (5 bases). Germline CDR1 reads KGHDR; CDR2 reads SFDVKD. The germline V and J ends were trimmed by 6 bases and 6 bases, with 10 bases remaining between them. The CDR3 runs to 12 residues. The CDR3 region has the DNA TGTGCCACCAGTTTACAGGAGAATGGCTACACCTTC. Translation: CATSLQENGYTF.

This clonotype came up many times. The chain links TRBV7-8 to TRBJ1-2; no clear D gene. CDR1 is SGHVS, CDR2 FQNEAQ, per germline. The germline V and J ends were trimmed by 8 bases and 4 bases, with 8 bases remaining between them. The CDR3 is 11 residues long. The CDR3 DNA follows: TGTGCCAGCTTAGGGTTCTATGGCTACACCTTC. This translates into CASLGFYGYTF.

The chain recombines TRBV5-1 with TRBJ1-6; D is unresolved. There are 13 residues in the CDR3. Germline V lookup: CDR1 SGHRS, CDR2 YFSETQ. The V end lost 2 bases, the J end lost 6 bases, and 6 bases lay between the germline ends. The chain's CDR3 is CASSLQFNSPLHF. The CDR3 DNA is TGCGCCAGCAGCTTACAGTTTAATTCACCCCTCCACTTT. The whole variable domain, filled in from reference TRBV5-1 and TRBJ1-6, reads KAGVTQTPRYLIKTRGQQVTLSCSPISGHRSVSWYQQTPGQGLQFLFEYFSETQRNKGNFPGRFSGRQFSNSRSEMNVSTLELGDSALYLCASSLQFNSPLHFGNGTRLTVT.

The chain uses TRBV20-1 and TRBJ2-3; D is possibly TRBD2 (5 bases). Germline CDR1 DFQATT, CDR2 SNEGSKA (reference sequence). The V end was cut by 3 bases, the J end by 2 bases, with 12 bases between. The CDR3 length is 14 residues. The CDR3: CSARLPRVTDTQYF. The CDR3 DNA reads as TGCAGTGCTAGGCTCCCGAGGGTCACAGATACGCAGTATTTT.